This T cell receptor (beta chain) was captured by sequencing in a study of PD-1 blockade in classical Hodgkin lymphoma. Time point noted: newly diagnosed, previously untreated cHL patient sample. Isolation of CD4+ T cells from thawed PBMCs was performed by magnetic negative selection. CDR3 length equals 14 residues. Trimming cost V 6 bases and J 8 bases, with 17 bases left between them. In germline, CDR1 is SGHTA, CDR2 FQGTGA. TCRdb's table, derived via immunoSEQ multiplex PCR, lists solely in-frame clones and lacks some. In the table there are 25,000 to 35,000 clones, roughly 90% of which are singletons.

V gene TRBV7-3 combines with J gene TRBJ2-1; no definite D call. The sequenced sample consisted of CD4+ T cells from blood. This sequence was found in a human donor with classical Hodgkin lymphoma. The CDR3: CASSSRRSMDEQFF. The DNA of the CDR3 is TGTGCCAGCAGTTCCCGACGCTCGATGGATGAGCAGTTCTTC.